One T cell receptor beta chain is described in this entry. Its antigen is not identified. This entry comes from a study of response to subunit inactivated influenza vaccine. Study-wide results and caveats: The authors proposed limited new T cell recruitment per seasonal influenza vaccination.

TCRdb re-analysed the RT-PCR reads in MiXCR, keeping a single row per CDR3 protein. The sample has hundreds of thousands of distinct CDR3 sequences, around 20% seen once. The J segment lost 8 bases and the V segment lost 6 bases, leaving 7 bases of the junction unmatched. The CDR3 has 14 amino acids. Germline V lookup: CDR1 MNHEY, CDR2 SVGEGT. This receptor was taken from a man aged 50 or older who received an inactivated influenza vaccine. This chain links TRBV6-2 or TRBV6-3 with TRBJ2-1, with 10 positions matching TRBD1. The sample here was PBMCs from blood, taken more than 4 days after vaccination. The DNA of the CDR3 is TGTGCCAGCAGGGTTGGGACAGGGGACCATGAGCAGTTCTTC. This encodes CASRVGTGDHEQFF.